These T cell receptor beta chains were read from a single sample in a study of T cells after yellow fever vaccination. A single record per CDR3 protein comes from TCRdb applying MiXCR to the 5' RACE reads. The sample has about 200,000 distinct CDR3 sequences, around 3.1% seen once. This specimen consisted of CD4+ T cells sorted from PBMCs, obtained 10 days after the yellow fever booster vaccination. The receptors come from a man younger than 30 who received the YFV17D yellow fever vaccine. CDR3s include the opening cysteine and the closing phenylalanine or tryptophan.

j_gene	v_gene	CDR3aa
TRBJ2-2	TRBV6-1	CASLKSGGGTGELFF
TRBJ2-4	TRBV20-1	CSAMTGLAKNIQYF
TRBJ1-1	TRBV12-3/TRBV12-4	CASSSEGSNTEAFF
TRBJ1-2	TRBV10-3	CAISDSGDDIRGYTF
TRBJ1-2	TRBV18	CASSGDSSNYGYTF
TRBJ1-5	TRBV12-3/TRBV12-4	CASSLGHTAQPQHF
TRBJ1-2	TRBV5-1	CASSLVQPNYGYTF
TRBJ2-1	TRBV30	CAWTDPKTSGEQFF
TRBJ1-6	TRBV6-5	CASSYSARGAYNSPLHF
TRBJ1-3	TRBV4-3	CASSFSANSGNTIYF
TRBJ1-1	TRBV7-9	CASSLAPSSANTEAFF
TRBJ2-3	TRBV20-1	CSRRRFPDTQYF
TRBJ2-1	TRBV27	CASRLPGQGNNEQFF
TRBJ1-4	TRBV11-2	CASSLGGWREKLFF
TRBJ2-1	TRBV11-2	CASRSLAGVRNEQFF
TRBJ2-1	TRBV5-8	CASSFRGISYNEQFF
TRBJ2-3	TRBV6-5	CASMQTDTQYF
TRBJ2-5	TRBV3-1	CASSQAGAETQYF
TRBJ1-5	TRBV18	CASSPLSGPNQPQHF